The entry that follows covers one T cell receptor (beta chain) sequence. These data are taken from a study of shared clonotypes between healthy human individuals. Whole-study context: Per-donor plates numbered three CD4 naive, three CD4 memory, two CD8 naive and one CD8 memory.

Produced via immunoSEQ multiplex PCR; TCRdb's table is partial and in-frame only. The table shows about 770,000 clones, with around 77% occurring only once. The clonotype was recovered from a woman aged 25 to 39 in good health. Sequencing was performed on memory CD4+ T cells sorted from blood. Described subset: CD45RA-negative fraction.

CDR3 DNA sequence: TGTGCCAGCAGCTTACGACGGACAGCAGCTAACTATGGCTACACCTTC. Amino acids: CASSLRRTAANYGYTF. The gene calls are TRBV27 and TRBJ1-2, with D maybe TRBD1 (6 bases). The CDR3 consists of 16 residues. Germline-derived CDR1 and CDR2 are MNHEY and SMNVEV (reference sequence). V was clipped by 6 bases and J by 0 bases, with 17 bases between them.